Presented here are 23 T cell receptor beta chains from one specimen sequenced in a study of cytomegalovirus exposure and HLA in healthy donors. Generated by immunoSEQ multiplex PCR, the TCRdb table keeps only in-frame clones and is missing some. Of fewer than 150,000 clones in the sample, roughly 88% were seen once. Sequenced input: PBMCs. All receptors come from a woman aged 18-29 years in good health and CMV-seropositive.

This chain joins TRBV28 and TRBJ2-6, with D possibly matching TRBD2 (6 bases). Germline lookup yields CDR1 MDHEN and CDR2 SYDVKM. This CDR3 has 17 amino acids. Trimming removed 3 bases at V and 0 bases at J, with 12 bases between. CDR3 in amino acids: CASSFGLTDSGANVLTF. DNA of the CDR3: TGTGCCAGCAGTTTCGGACTAACCGACTCTGGGGCCAACGTCCTGACTTTC. Together with reference TRBV28 and TRBJ2-6, the CDR3 gives the full variable domain: DVKVTQSSRYLVKRTGEKVFLECVQDMDHENMFWYRQDPGLGLRLIYFSYDVKMKEKGDIPEGYSVSREKKERFSLILESASTNQTSMYLCASSFGLTDSGANVLTFGAGSRLTVL.

The chain couples TRBV12-5 to TRBJ2-5, with D possibly matching TRBD2 (5 bases). The CDR3 consists of 15 residues. CDR1 and CDR2 (germline): LGHNT, FRNRAP. The V end lost 5 bases, the J end lost 4 bases, and 17 bases lay between the germline ends. CDR3 region: CASGPGAEGRETQYF. The CDR3 bases are TGTGCTAGTGGTCCCGGAGCCGAGGGCAGAGAGACCCAGTACTTC.

The chain uses TRBV10-3 and TRBJ2-2, with TRBD1 identical over 7 bases. CDR3 length: 14 residues. Germline CDR1 ENHRY, CDR2 SYGVKD. V gave up 2 bases and J gave up 3 bases; unmatched junction bases: 0. The CDR3 nucleotides are TGTGCCATCAGTGAGGACAGGGACACCGGGGAGCTGTTTTTT. This gives the protein CAISEDRDTGELFF.

This sequence joins TRBV6-1 and TRBJ2-3; D not resolved. The CDR3 has 14 residues. Trimming stripped 6 bases from V and 1 base from J, with 11 bases between. The germline V gene encodes CDR1 MNHNS and CDR2 SASEGT. Here the CDR3 reads CASRYDSGTDTQYF. The CDR3 DNA reads TGTGCCAGCAGGTACGACTCCGGCACAGATACGCAGTATTTT.

The rearrangement joins TRBV6-1 to TRBJ1-1; unclear D gene. Germline V gives CDR1 MNHNS, CDR2 SASEGT. CDR3 length equals 13 residues. Trimming stripped 4 bases from V and 2 bases from J, with 8 bases between. DNA for the CDR3: TGTGCCAGCAGTGGGCGGCTCAACACTGAAGCTTTCTTT. Its translation: CASSGRLNTEAFF.

This chain uses TRBV27 with TRBJ2-7, with a weak D call TRBD1 (5 bases). The V and J ends lost 5 bases and 3 bases respectively, with 11 bases between them. This CDR3 is built from 13 residues. Germline values: CDR1 MNHEY, CDR2 SMNVEV (reference sequence). The CDR3 DNA follows: TGTGCCAGCAGTACACTCGACAGCTACGAGCAGTACTTC. It specifies CASSTLDSYEQYF.

As for this clone: The DNA is left out, because the CDR3 cannot be placed on it with certainty; the CDR3 is given as TCRdb lists it. The genes are TRBV1 and TRBJ2-2; the table names TRBD1, a call not compared with the DNA. TRBV1 is labeled a pseudogene. Ends included, the CDR3 has 17 residues. The CDR3 loop is CTSSQDWGQGNTGELFF.

A single count supports this clone. The chain links TRBV9 to TRBJ2-2; perhaps TRBD2 as D (6 bases). This CDR3 has 16 amino acids. V was clipped by 1 base and J by 5 bases, with 15 bases between them. From germline, CDR1 is SGDLS and CDR2 YYNGEE. The DNA of the CDR3 is TGTGCCAGCAGCGTAACTACGGGACTTAGAACCGGGGAGCTGTTTTTT. Its translation: CASSVTTGLRTGELFF. Based on the CDR3 plus reference TRBV9 and TRBJ2-2, the full variable domain is DSGVTQTPKHLITATGQRVTLRCSPRSGDLSVYWYQQSLDQGLQFLIQYYNGEERAKGNILERFSAQQFPDLHSELNLSSLELGDSALYFCASSVTTGLRTGELFFGEGSRLTVL.

J is TRBJ2-7 and V is TRBV5-1, with 7 positions matching TRBD1. This CDR3 is built from 12 residues. Trimming at V came to 5 bases and at J to 6 bases, leaving 5 bases not matched to a gene. Germline CDR1 and CDR2: SGHRS and YFSETQ. CDR3: CASRRDSLEQYF. The CDR3 coding sequence is TGCGCCAGCAGACGGGACAGTCTCGAGCAGTACTTC.

The CDR3 sequence: CASSFGRGNQPQHF. The CDR3 nucleotides are TGTGCCAGCAGTTTTGGGCGGGGTAACCAGCCCCAGCATTTT. This chain joins TRBV6-6 and TRBJ1-5; D unresolved. Trimming stripped 4 bases from V and 7 bases from J, with 14 bases between. Per germline, CDR1 MNHNY and CDR2 SVGAGI (reference sequence). This CDR3 is built from 14 residues.

V is TRBV27 and J is TRBJ2-7; TRBD2 aligns across 9 bases. The CDR3 is 14 residues long. V dropped 0 bases and J dropped 7; count of bases not matched to a gene: 4. Germline V gene data show CDR1 as MNHEY and CDR2 as SMNVEV (reference sequence). The CDR3, as DNA: TGTGCCAGCAGTTTATCGGCGGGAGGGAAGGAGCAGTACTTC. It encodes CASSLSAGGKEQYF.

This sequence joins TRBV6-4 and TRBJ2-1; 9 nucleotides align to TRBD2. This CDR3 has 14 amino acids. J lost 9 bases, V lost 2 bases, and 5 bases had no gene match. CDR1 and CDR2 (germline): MRHNA, SNTAGT. In DNA form, the CDR3 reads TGTGCCAGCAGTGACCATGCTAGCGGGATTGAGCAGTTCTTC. It yields the protein CASSDHASGIEQFF.

The gene calls are TRBV5-1 and TRBJ2-1, with 11 bases matching TRBD1. Germline CDR1 is SGHRS and CDR2 is YFSETQ. The CDR3 length is 18 residues. Trimming at V came to 1 base and at J to 2 bases, leaving 8 bases not matched to a gene. The CDR3 DNA reads as TGCGCCAGCAGCTTGTTGCACGCGGGACAGGGGGCCTACAATGAGCAGTTCTTC. Encoded protein: CASSLLHAGQGAYNEQFF.

This clone came up once. The chain joins TRBV4-3 to TRBJ2-3, with 7 bases fitting TRBD1. The CDR3 runs 14 residues. V lost 4 bases, J lost 5 bases, and 6 bases stayed unmatched. Germline V gives CDR1 LGHNA, CDR2 YSLEER. The CDR3 DNA reads TGCGCCAGCAGCCGACAGGGAAGAAAAGATACGCAGTATTTT. Its translation is CASSRQGRKDTQYF.

The chain recombines TRBV5-1 with TRBJ2-5; 7 bases fit TRBD1. CDR3 length: 14 amino acids. From germline, CDR1 is SGHRS and CDR2 YFSETQ. With 2 bases clipped from V and 5 bases from J, the junction kept 6 bases outside the gene matches. CDR3 nucleotides: TGCGCCAGCAGCTTTGACAGGGTTGAGGAGACCCAGTACTTC. It yields the protein CASSFDRVEETQYF.

The gene calls are TRBV4-3 and TRBJ1-1; the D gene is possibly TRBD1 (6 bases). The ends were cut back, 3 bases at V and 5 bases at J, with 13 bases in the middle. Germline assignment: CDR1 LGHNA and CDR2 YSLEER. This CDR3 contains 14 residues. The CDR3 here is CASSQRGGYTEAFF. The CDR3 coding sequence is TGCGCCAGCAGCCAGAGGGGGGGTTATACTGAAGCTTTCTTT.

This sequence joins TRBV27 and TRBJ2-3; possible D gene TRBD2, 5 bases. Between the trimmed V and J ends, which lost 0 bases and 2 bases, there was a span of 9 bases. Germline-derived CDR1 and CDR2 are MNHEY and SMNVEV (reference sequence). This CDR3 comprises 15 residues. CDR3 bases: TGTGCCAGCAGTTTATCGCGGGCAGCCACAGATACGCAGTATTTT. As protein: CASSLSRAATDTQYF.

The V call is TRBV28, the J call TRBJ1-3; 10 bases are a match to TRBD1. The CDR3 length is 15 residues. V lost 4 bases to trimming and J lost 4 bases; unmatched junction nucleotides: 4. CDR1 and CDR2 from the germline V gene are MDHEN and SYDVKM. CDR3 nucleotides: TGTGCCAGCAGTTGGGACAGGGGTTTGGGAAACACCATATATTTT. Translating gives CASSWDRGLGNTIYF. The variable domain in full, completed from reference TRBV28 and TRBJ1-3, reads DVKVTQSSRYLVKRTGEKVFLECVQDMDHENMFWYRQDPGLGLRLIYFSYDVKMKEKGDIPEGYSVSREKKERFSLILESASTNQTSMYLCASSWDRGLGNTIYFGEGSWLTVV.

This clone was seen only a few times. The chain couples TRBV11-2 to TRBJ2-2; 9 nucleotides line up with TRBD1. This CDR3 is 16 amino acids long. V trimming: 3 bases; J trimming: 3 bases; junction bases outside the gene matches: 5. Germline V CDR1 and CDR2: SGHAT, FQNNGV. DNA of the CDR3: TGTGCCAGCAGCTTGGACAGGGGAAAATACACCGGGGAGCTGTTTTTT. It encodes CASSLDRGKYTGELFF.

The CDR3 nucleotides are TGTGCCAGTAGTATAGGGACAGCCTACGAGCAGTACTTC. It codes for CASSIGTAYEQYF. V and J are TRBV19 and TRBJ2-7; D may be TRBD1 (6 bases). This CDR3 spans 13 amino acids. The germline V gene has CDR1 LNHDA and CDR2 SQIVND (reference sequence). Trimming stripped 1 base from V and 2 bases from J, with 6 bases between.

The chain combines TRBV11-2 with TRBJ1-5; possible D gene TRBD1, 6 bases. Trimming cost V 5 bases and J 5 bases, with 16 bases left between them. Germline assignment: CDR1 SGHAT and CDR2 FQNNGV. This CDR3 comprises 15 residues. The CDR3 region is CASSPRGGPDQPQHF. The CDR3, as DNA: TGTGCCAGCAGCCCCCGCGGGGGCCCAGATCAGCCCCAGCATTTT.

This sequence joins TRBV5-4 and TRBJ2-4, with 9 bases matching TRBD2. The germline V gene has CDR1 SGHNT and CDR2 YYREEE (reference sequence). This CDR3 is built from 17 residues. V trimming: 2 bases; J trimming: 2 bases; junction bases outside the gene matches: 8. CDR3 sequence reads: CASSFLGGRGTKNIQYF. DNA of the CDR3: TGTGCCAGCAGCTTCCTTGGCGGGAGGGGGACCAAAAACATTCAGTACTTC.

The rearrangement links TRBV5-6 to TRBJ1-1; the D is unclear. CDR3 length: 16 residues. The germline CDR1 and CDR2 sequences are SGHDT and YYEEEE. Trimming removed 4 bases from V and 0 bases from J, with 16 bases in between. CDR3 bases: TGTGCCAGCAGCCCCCGGGAAGGATATATGAACACTGAAGCTTTCTTT. It codes for CASSPREGYMNTEAFF. Full variable domain (missing parts from reference TRBV5-6 and TRBJ1-1): DAGVTQSPTHLIKTRGQQVTLRCSPKSGHDTVSWYQQALGQGPQFIFQYYEEEERQRGNFPDRFSGHQFPNYSSELNVNALLLGDSALYLCASSPREGYMNTEAFFGQGTRLTVV.